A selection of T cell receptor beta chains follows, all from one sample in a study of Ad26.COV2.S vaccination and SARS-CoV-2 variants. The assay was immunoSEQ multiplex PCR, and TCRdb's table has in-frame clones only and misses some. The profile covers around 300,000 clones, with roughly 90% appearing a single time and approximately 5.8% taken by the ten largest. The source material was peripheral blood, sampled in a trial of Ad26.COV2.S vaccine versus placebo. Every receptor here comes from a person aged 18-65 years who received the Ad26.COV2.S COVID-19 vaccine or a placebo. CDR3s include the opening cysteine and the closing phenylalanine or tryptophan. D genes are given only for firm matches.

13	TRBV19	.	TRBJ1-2	CASSPGTNYGYTF	TGTGCCAGTAGCCCTGGCACTAACTATGGCTACACCTTC
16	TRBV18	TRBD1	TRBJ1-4	CASSRDRAGENEKLFF	TGTGCCAGCTCACGGGACAGGGCTGGGGAAAATGAAAAACTGTTTTTT
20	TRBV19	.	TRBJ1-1	CASSMDPTQGQLSRNTEAFF	TGTGCCAGTAGTATGGACCCTACACAGGGACAATTGAGTAGGAACACTGAAGCTTTCTTT
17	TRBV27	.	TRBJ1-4	CASSLSQGRATNEKLFF	TGTGCCAGCAGTTTATCTCAGGGGAGGGCAACTAATGAAAAACTGTTTTTT
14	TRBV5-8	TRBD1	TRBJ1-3	CASRLTGSGNTIYF	TGTGCCAGCAGGCTGACAGGGTCTGGAAACACCATATATTTT
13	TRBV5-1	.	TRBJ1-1	CASSLASHTEAFF	TGCGCCAGCAGCTTGGCCAGTCACACTGAAGCTTTCTTT
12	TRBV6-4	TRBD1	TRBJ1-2	CASSAGGYGYTF	TGTGCCAGCAGTGCAGGGGGATATGGCTACACCTTC
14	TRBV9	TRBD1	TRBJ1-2	CASSVDRGLDGYTF	TGTGCCAGCAGCGTAGACAGGGGGTTGGATGGCTACACCTTC
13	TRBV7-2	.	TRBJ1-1	CASTMRVGAEAFF	TGTGCCAGCACTATGCGGGTGGGAGCTGAAGCTTTCTTT
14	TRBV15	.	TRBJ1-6	CATSRDGGASPLHF	TGTGCCACCAGCAGAGATGGGGGTGCGTCACCCCTCCACTTT